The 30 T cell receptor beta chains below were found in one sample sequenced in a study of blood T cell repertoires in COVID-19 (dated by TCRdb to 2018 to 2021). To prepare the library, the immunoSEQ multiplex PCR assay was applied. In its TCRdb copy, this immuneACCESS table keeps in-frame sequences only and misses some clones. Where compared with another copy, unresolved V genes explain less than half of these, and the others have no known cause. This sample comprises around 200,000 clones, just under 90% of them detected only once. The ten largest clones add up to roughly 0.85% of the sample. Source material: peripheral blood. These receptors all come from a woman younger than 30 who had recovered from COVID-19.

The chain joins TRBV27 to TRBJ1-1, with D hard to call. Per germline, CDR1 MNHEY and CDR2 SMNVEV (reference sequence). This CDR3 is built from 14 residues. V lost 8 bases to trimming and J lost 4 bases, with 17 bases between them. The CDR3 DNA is TGTGCCAGCTTTCGTATTACGGGAGCCACTGAAGCTTTCTTT. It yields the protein CASFRITGATEAFF.

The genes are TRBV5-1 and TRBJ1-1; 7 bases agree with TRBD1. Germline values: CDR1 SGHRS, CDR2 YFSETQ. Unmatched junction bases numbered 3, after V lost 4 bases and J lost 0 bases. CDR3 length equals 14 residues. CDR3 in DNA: TGCGCCAGCAGCCGGGACAGCCTGAACACTGAAGCTTTCTTT. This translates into CASSRDSLNTEAFF.

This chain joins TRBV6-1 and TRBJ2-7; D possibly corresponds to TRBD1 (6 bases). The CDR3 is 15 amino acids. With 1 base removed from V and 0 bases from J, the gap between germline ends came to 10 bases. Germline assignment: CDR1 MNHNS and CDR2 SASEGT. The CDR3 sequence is CASSEGDTTSYEQYF. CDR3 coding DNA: TGTGCCAGCAGTGAAGGGGACACTACCTCCTACGAGCAGTACTTC.

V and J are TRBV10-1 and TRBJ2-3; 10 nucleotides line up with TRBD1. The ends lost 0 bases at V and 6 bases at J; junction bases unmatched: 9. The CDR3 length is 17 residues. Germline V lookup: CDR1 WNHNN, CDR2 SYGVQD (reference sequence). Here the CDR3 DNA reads TGCGCCAGCAGTGAGTCGAGGGAGGACAGGGGGAGGGATACGCAGTATTTT. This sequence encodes CASSESREDRGRDTQYF.

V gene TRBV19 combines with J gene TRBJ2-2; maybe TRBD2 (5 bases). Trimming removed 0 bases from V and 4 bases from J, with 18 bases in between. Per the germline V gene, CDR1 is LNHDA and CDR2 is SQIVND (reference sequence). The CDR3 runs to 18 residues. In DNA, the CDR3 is TGTGCCAGTAGTATAGATCGTCTGGCAGCCCGGGGCACCGGGGAGCTGTTTTTT. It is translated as CASSIDRLAARGTGELFF.

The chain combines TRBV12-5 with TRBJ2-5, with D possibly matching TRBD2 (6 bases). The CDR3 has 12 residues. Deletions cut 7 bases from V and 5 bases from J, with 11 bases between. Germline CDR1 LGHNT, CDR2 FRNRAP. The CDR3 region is CASATEGETQYF. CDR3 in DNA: TGTGCTAGTGCGACGGAGGGGGAGACCCAGTACTTC.

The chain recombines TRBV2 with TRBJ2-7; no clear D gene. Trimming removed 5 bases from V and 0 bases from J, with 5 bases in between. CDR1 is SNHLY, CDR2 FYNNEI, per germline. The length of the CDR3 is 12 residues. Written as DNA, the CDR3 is TGTGCCAGCAGTCTTCTCTCCTACGAGCAGTACGTC. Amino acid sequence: CASSLLSYEQYV.

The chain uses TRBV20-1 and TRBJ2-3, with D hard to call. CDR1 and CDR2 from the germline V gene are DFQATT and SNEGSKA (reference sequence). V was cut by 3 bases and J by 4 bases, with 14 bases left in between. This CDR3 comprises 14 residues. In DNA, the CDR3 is TGCAGTGCTAGTCCTACCCGAAGCGCAGATACGCAGTATTTT. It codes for CSASPTRSADTQYF.

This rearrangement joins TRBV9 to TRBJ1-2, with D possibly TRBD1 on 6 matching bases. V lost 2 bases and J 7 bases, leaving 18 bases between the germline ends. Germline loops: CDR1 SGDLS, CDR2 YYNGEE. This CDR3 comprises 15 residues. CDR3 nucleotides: TGTGCCAGCAGCGTCTGGGACACTCCTTCGGGTGGCTACACCTTC. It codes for CASSVWDTPSGGYTF.

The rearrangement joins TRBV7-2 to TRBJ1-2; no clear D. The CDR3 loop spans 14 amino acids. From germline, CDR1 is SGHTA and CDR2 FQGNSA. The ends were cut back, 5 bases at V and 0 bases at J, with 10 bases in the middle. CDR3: CASSPQITNYGYTF. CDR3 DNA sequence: TGTGCCAGCAGCCCACAGATTACTAACTATGGCTACACCTTC. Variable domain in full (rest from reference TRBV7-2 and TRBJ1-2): GAGVSQSPSNKVTEKGKDVELRCDPISGHTALYWYRQSLGQGLEFLIYFQGNSAPDKSGLPSDRFSAERTGGSVSTLTIQRTQQEDSAVYLCASSPQITNYGYTFGSGTRLTVV.

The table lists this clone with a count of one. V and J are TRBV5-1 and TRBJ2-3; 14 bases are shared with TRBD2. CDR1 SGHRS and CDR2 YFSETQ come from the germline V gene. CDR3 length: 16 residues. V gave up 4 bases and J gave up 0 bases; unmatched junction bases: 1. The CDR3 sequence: CASSGTSGRSTDTQYF. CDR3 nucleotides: TGCGCCAGCAGCGGGACTAGCGGGAGAAGCACAGATACGCAGTATTTT.

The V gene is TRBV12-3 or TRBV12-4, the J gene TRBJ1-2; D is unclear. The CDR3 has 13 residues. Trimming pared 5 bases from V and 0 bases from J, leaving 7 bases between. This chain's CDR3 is CASSPVSNYGYTF. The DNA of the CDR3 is TGTGCCAGCAGTCCGGTCTCTAACTATGGCTACACCTTC.

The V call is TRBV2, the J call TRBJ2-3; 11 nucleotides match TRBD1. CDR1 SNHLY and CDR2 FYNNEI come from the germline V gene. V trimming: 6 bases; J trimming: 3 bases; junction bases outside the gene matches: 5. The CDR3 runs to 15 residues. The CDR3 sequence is CASSPGQGVTDTQYF. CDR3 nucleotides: TGTGCCAGCAGCCCGGGACAGGGGGTTACAGATACGCAGTATTTT. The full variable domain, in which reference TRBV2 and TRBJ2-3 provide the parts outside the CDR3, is EPEVTQTPSHQVTQMGQEVILRCVPISNHLYFYWYRQILGQKVEFLVSFYNNEISEKSEIFDDQFSVERPDGSNFTLKIRSTKLEDSAMYFCASSPGQGVTDTQYFGPGTRLTVL.

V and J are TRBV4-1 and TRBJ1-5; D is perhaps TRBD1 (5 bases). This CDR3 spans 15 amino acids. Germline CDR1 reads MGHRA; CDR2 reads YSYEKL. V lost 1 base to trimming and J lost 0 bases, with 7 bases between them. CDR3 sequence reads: CASSQVRDSNQPQHF. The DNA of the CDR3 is TGCGCCAGCAGCCAAGTCAGGGATAGCAATCAGCCCCAGCATTTT.

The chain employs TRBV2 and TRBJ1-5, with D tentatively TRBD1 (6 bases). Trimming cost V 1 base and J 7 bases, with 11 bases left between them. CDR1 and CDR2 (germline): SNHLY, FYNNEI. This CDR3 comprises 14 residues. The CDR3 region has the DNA TGTGCCAGCAGTGAAGAGACAGGCGGGCAGCCCCAGCATTTT. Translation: CASSEETGGQPQHF. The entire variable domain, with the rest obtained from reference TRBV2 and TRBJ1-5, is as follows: EPEVTQTPSHQVTQMGQEVILRCVPISNHLYFYWYRQILGQKVEFLVSFYNNEISEKSEIFDDQFSVERPDGSNFTLKIRSTKLEDSAMYFCASSEETGGQPQHFGDGTRLSIL.

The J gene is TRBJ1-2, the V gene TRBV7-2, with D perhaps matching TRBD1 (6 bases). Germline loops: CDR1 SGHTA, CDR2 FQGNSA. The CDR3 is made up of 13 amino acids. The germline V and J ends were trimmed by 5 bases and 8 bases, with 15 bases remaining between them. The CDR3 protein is CASSPTGQGGYTF. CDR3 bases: TGTGCCAGCAGCCCTACAGGGCAAGGAGGCTACACCTTC. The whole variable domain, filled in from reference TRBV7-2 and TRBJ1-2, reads GAGVSQSPSNKVTEKGKDVELRCDPISGHTALYWYRQSLGQGLEFLIYFQGNSAPDKSGLPSDRFSAERTGGSVSTLTIQRTQQEDSAVYLCASSPTGQGGYTFGSGTRLTVV.

The CDR3 spells CASSYTGQGTGELFF. CDR3 nucleotides: TGTGCCAGCAGTTACACGGGACAGGGGACCGGGGAGCTGTTTTTT. The V call is TRBV6-2 or TRBV6-3, the J call TRBJ2-2; 10 bases map to TRBD1. CDR1 and CDR2 (germline): MNHEY, SVGEGT. V was pared by 2 bases and J by 5 bases, with 2 bases of the junction left unmatched. This CDR3 is 15 amino acids long.

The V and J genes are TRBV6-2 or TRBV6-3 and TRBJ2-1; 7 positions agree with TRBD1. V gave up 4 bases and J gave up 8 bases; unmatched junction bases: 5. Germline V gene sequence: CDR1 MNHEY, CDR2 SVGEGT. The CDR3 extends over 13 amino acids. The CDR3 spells CASSWGTAYEQFF. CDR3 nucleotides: TGTGCCAGCAGTTGGGGGACAGCCTATGAGCAGTTCTTC.

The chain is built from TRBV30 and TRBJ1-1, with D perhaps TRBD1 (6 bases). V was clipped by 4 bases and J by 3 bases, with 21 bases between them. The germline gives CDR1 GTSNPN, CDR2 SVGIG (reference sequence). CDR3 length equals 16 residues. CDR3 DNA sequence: TGTGCCTGGACCCAGGGGTATCCCGAGGTGGACACTGAAGCTTTCTTT. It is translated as CAWTQGYPEVDTEAFF.

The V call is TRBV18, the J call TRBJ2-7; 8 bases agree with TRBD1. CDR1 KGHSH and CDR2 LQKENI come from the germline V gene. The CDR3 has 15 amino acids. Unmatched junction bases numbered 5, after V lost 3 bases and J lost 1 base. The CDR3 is CASSPSGGWSYEQYF. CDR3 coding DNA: TGTGCCAGCTCACCCTCAGGGGGCTGGTCCTACGAGCAGTACTTC. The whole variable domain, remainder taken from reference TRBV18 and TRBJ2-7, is NAGVMQNPRHLVRRRGQEARLRCSPMKGHSHVYWYRQLPEEGLKFMVYLQKENIIDESGMPKERFSAEFPKEGPSILRIQQVVRGDSAAYFCASSPSGGWSYEQYFGPGTRLTVT.

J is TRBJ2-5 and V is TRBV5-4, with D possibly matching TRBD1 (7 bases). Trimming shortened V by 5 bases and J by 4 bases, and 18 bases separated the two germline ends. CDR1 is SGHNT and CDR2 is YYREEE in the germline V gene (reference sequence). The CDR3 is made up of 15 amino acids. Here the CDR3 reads CASRETGEARETQYF. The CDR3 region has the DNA TGTGCCAGCAGGGAAACAGGGGAGGCCCGAGAGACCCAGTACTTC.

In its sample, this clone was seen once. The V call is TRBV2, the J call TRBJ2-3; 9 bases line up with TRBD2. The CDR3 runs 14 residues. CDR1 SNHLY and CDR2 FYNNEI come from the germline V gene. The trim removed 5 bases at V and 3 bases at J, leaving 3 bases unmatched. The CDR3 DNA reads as TGTGCCAGCAGTTCGGGACTAGCAACAGATACGCAGTATTTT. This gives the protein CASSSGLATDTQYF.

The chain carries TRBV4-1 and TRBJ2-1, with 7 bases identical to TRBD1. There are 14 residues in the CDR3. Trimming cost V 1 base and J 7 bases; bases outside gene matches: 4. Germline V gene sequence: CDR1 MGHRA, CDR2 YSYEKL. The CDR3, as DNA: TGCGCCAGCAGCCAAGGACCGGGACAGAATGAGCAGTTCTTC. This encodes CASSQGPGQNEQFF.

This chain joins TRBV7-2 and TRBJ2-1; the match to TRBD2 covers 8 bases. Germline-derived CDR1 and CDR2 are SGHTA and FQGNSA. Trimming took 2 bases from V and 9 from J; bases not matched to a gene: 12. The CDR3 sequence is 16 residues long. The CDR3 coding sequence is TGTGCCAGCAGCTTATTTTACAGCGGGGGTATGGGTGAGCAGTTCTTC. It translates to CASSLFYSGGMGEQFF.

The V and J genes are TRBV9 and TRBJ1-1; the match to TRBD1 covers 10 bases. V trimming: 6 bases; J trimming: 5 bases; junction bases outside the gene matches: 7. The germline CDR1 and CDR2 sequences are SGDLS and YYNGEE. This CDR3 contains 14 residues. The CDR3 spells CASNLGQGETEAFF. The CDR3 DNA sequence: TGTGCCAGCAACCTTGGACAGGGGGAGACTGAAGCTTTCTTT.

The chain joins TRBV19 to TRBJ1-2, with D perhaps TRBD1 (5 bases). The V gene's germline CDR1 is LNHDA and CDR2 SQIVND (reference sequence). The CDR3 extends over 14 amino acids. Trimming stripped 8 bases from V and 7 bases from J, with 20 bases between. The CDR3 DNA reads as TGTGCCAGTTCCTCCGCGAACCGGGGGTTTGGCTACACCTTC. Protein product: CASSSANRGFGYTF.

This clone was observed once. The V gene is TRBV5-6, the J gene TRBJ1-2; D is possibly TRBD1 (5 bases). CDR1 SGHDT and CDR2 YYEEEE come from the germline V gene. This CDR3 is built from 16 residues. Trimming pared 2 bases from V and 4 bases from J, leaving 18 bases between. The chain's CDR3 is CASSFETGDISYGYTF. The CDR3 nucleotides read TGTGCCAGCAGCTTTGAAACGGGGGATATAAGCTATGGCTACACCTTC.

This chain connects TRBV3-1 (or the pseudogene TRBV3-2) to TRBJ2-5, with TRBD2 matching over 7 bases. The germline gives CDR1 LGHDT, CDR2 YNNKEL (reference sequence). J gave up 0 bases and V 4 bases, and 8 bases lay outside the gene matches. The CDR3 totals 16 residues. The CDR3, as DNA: TGTGCCAGCAGCCGGGAGGGTTTCGTGTACCAAGAGACCCAGTACTTC. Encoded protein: CASSREGFVYQETQYF.

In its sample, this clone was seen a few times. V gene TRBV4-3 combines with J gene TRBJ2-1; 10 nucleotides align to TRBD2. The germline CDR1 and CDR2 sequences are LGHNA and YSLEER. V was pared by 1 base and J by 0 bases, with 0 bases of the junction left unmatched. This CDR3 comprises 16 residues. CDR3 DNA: TGCGCCAGCAGCCAAGGGACTAGCGGCTCCTACAATGAGCAGTTCTTC. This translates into CASSQGTSGSYNEQFF.

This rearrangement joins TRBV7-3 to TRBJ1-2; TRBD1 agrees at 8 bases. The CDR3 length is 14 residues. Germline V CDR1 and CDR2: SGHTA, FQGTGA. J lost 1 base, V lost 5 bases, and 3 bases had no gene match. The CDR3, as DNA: TGTGCCAGCAGCGTAGACAGGGGTAACTATGGCTACACCTTC. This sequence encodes CASSVDRGNYGYTF.